Presented here are 14 T cell receptor beta chains from one specimen sequenced in a study of T and B cells in COVID-19 patients. Multiplex PCR with BIOMED2 TRB-A/B primer pools amplified TRB rearrangements. TCRdb re-derived calls from the multiplex PCR reads in MiXCR, one entry per CDR3 protein. The sample shows under 8,500 distinct CDR3 sequences, approximately 30% of them seen only once. Each TRB amplification used roughly 250-550 ng of genomic DNA from blood. What was sequenced was blood. The receptors were sampled from a human donor with active COVID-19.

By share, this clonotype counts as medium-sized. The chain joins TRBV6-5 to TRBJ2-2; D perhaps matches TRBD1 (5 bases). In germline, CDR1 is MNHEY, CDR2 SVGAGI. The CDR3 is 13 residues long. The V gene lost 5 bases and the J gene lost 3 bases, with 7 bases spanning the gap. The CDR3 region is CASSKGYTGELFF. The CDR3 DNA is TGTGCCAGCAGTAAGGGGTACACCGGGGAGCTGTTTTTT.

This clonotype was recorded a few times. A junction boundary mismatches the germline segment, possibly from a read error. This rearrangement joins TRBV13 to TRBJ1-2; D is unclear. The CDR3 spans 14 residues. CDR1 is PRHDT and CDR2 is FYEKMQ in the germline V gene (reference sequence). CDR3 DNA sequence: TGTGCCAGCAGCATAGGGAACGTTAACTATGGCTACACCTTC. Protein sequence: CASSIGNVNYGYTF.

This clonotype is medium-sized by share. CDR3 nucleotide sequence: TGCAGCGCTCAGGGGGGGACCAACTATGGCTACACCTTC. As protein: CSAQGGTNYGYTF. This chain connects TRBV29-1 to TRBJ1-2; 7 nucleotides align to TRBD1. The germline V gene encodes CDR1 SQVTM and CDR2 ANQGSEA. CDR3 length equals 13 residues. Trimming cost V 7 bases and J 2 bases; bases outside gene matches: 7.

In regard to this clonotype: At one of its ends the junction is not consistent with the germline gene, which may arise from a read error. This sequence joins TRBV6-1 and TRBJ2-3; D perhaps matches TRBD2 (7 bases). Germline V gene data show CDR1 as MNHNS and CDR2 as SASEGT. The CDR3 is 15 amino acids. CDR3 coding DNA: TGTGCCAACAGTGAAGGGGGGGGGGCCAGCGATACGCAGTATTTT. This translates into CANSEGGGASDTQYF.

By frequency in the sample, this clonotype is medium-sized. V usage is TRBV19 and J usage is TRBJ1-5; 9 bases are a match to TRBD1. CDR3 size: 14 residues. Germline CDR1 reads LNHDA; CDR2 reads SQIVND (reference sequence). Losses at the gene ends were 4 bases for V and 5 bases for J; bases not matched to a gene: 3. The CDR3 bases are TGTGCCAGTAGTACGACAGGGGGATATCAGCCCCAGCATTTT. It translates to CASSTTGGYQPQHF.

The chain's CDR3 is CASSYSGHTIYGYTF. In DNA, the CDR3 is TGTGCCAGCAGTTACTCAGGGCACACCATCTATGGCTACACCTTC. The chain joins TRBV6-2 or TRBV6-3 to TRBJ1-2, with D unclear. The CDR3 extends over 15 amino acids. CDR1 is MNHEY and CDR2 is SVGEGT in the germline V gene. V was pared by 0 bases and J by 4 bases, with 12 bases between.

By proportion, this clonotype is large. The chain recombines TRBV6-6 with TRBJ1-1; D perhaps matches TRBD1 (5 bases). CDR1 and CDR2 (germline): MNHNY, SVGAGI (reference sequence). The CDR3 runs 16 residues. V was pared by 5 bases and J by 1 base, with 17 bases between. This chain's CDR3 is CASSNGVGTPNTEAFF. The DNA for the CDR3 is TGTGCCAGCAGTAACGGTGTAGGGACCCCGAACACTGAAGCTTTCTTT.

This clonotype was seen a few times. V gene TRBV19 combines with J gene TRBJ1-1; the D is unclear. The CDR3 consists of 13 residues. Germline V gives CDR1 LNHDA, CDR2 SQIVND (reference sequence). The V gene lost 6 bases and the J gene lost 2 bases, with 10 bases spanning the gap. As DNA, the CDR3 is TGTGCCAGTAGCGGGGTGAGAAACACTGAAGCTTTCTTT. Translation: CASSGVRNTEAFF.

J is TRBJ2-2 and V is TRBV12-3 or TRBV12-4, with D possibly matching TRBD2 (7 bases). The CDR3 sequence is 15 residues long. V was cut by 5 bases and J by 6 bases, with 16 bases left in between. CDR3 in amino acids: CASSASRGAAGELFF. CDR3 DNA sequence: TGTGCCAGCAGTGCGTCTCGGGGGGCAGCCGGGGAGCTGTTTTTT.

The chain couples TRBV7-6 to TRBJ2-1, with D perhaps TRBD2 (7 bases). V shed 5 bases and J shed 9 bases, with 23 bases lying between them. Germline loops: CDR1 SGHVS, CDR2 FNYEAQ. CDR3 length: 16 residues. The CDR3 DNA follows: TGTGCCAGCAGCCTCCTAGGGGGGGATCTGGACAGTGAGCAGTTCTTC. It is translated as CASSLLGGDLDSEQFF.

With regard to this clonotype: One end of the junction does not line up with germline, which may come from a read error. The J gene is TRBJ1-4, the V gene TRBV11-1, with D unresolved. CDR3 length: 16 residues. Germline V lookup: CDR1 SGHAT, CDR2 FQDESV (reference sequence). CDR3 loop: CASKVIPTSSNEKLFF. In DNA, the CDR3 is TGCGCCAGCAAAGTCATACCCACATCCTCTAATGAAAAACTGTTTTTT.

This rearrangement joins TRBV29-1 to TRBJ2-3; TRBD2 matches 14 bases. This CDR3 comprises 15 residues. V dropped 6 bases and J dropped 4; count of bases not matched to a gene: 6. CDR1 and CDR2 from the germline V gene are SQVTM and ANQGSEA. Here the CDR3 reads CSVVTSGGAPDTQYF. The CDR3 coding sequence is TGCAGCGTAGTGACTAGCGGGGGGGCCCCAGATACGCAGTATTTT.

This clonotype turned up a few times. The chain links TRBV5-1 to TRBJ2-2, with D hard to call. This CDR3 region has 15 residues. From germline, CDR1 is SGHRS and CDR2 YFSETQ. Trimming removed 0 bases at V and 2 bases at J, with 8 bases between. CDR3 sequence reads: CASSLEPGNTGELFF. CDR3 in DNA: TGCGCCAGCAGCTTGGAGCCAGGCAACACCGGGGAGCTGTTTTTT.

This clonotype is deemed medium-sized (0.01 to 0.1%). The J gene is TRBJ2-3, the V gene TRBV11-1; the D is unclear. Germline CDR1 and CDR2: SGHAT and FQDESV (reference sequence). V gave up 6 bases and J gave up 6 bases, with 10 bases separating them. The CDR3 sequence is 12 residues long. The CDR3, as DNA: TGTGCCAGCAGTTATTCCGGGGATACGCAGTATTTT. Translated, it gives CASSYSGDTQYF.